This TCR beta chain is drawn from a study of molecular identifiers for immune sequencing clone quantification. By proportion, this clonotype is medium-sized (0.01 to 0.1%). Sorting isolated naive CD8 T cells as CD8+CD4-CCR7+CD45RA+ events. TCRdb re-derived calls from the PCR reads in MiXCR, one entry per CDR3 protein. The sample comprises 7,500 to 10,000 distinct CDR3 sequences, about 15% of which are singletons, and around 1.5% rests with the top ten. This TCR derives from a human donor in good health. Some libraries in this study had Jurkat cell RNA spiked in. Sequencing was done on a sample of naive CD8+ T cells from blood, with Jurkat cell RNA spiked in. Subset described: FACS-sorted CD8+CD4-CCR7+CD45RA+ naive T cells.

The CDR3 DNA sequence: TGTGCCAGCAGCAAAGCGACTAGCGGGTTCACAGATACGCAGTATTTT. This codes for CASSKATSGFTDTQYF. This chain connects TRBV21-1 to TRBJ2-3; TRBD2 is the table's D call and was not checked against the DNA. TRBV21-1 is annotated as a pseudogene. The CDR3 contains 16 residues.